The entry below describes one T cell receptor (beta chain). This specimen belongs to a study of blood T cell repertoires in COVID-19. With 6 bases removed from V and 5 bases from J, the gap between germline ends came to 17 bases. Germline-derived CDR1 and CDR2 are SEHNR and FQNEAQ (reference sequence). The CDR3 contains 14 residues. Only in-frame clones appear in the TCRdb table, and some are missing; sequencing was by immunoSEQ multiplex PCR. The sample contains 120,000 to 150,000 clones, about three quarters of which appear only once. The V and J genes are TRBV7-9 and TRBJ2-7; no clear D gene. Input material: peripheral blood. The receptor was derived from a man aged 80 or over with acute or convalescent COVID-19. CDR3 in amino acids: CASSLGHTADEQYF. The DNA of the CDR3 is TGTGCCAGCAGTCTCGGCCACACGGCGGACGAGCAGTACTTC.